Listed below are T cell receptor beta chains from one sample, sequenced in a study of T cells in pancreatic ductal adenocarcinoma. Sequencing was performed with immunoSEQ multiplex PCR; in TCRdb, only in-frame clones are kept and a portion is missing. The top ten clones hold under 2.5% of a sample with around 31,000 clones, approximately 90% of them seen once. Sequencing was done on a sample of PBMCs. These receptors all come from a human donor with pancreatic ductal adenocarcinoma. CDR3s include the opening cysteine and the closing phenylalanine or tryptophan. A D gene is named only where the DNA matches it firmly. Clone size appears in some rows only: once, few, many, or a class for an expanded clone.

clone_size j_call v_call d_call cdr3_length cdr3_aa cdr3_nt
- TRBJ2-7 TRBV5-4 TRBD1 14 CASSSLTGRFEQYF TGTGCCAGCAGCTCCTTGACAGGGCGGTTCGAGCAGTACTTC
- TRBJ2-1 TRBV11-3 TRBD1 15 CASSHPGQLRNEQFF TGTGCCAGCAGCCACCCGGGACAGTTACGCAATGAGCAGTTCTTC
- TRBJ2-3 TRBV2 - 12 CASLGRTDTQYF TGTGCCAGCCTTGGACGCACAGATACGCAGTATTTT
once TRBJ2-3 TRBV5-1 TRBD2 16 CASSLVGAGGPDTQYF TGCGCCAGCAGCTTGGTAGGGGCGGGAGGCCCAGATACGCAGTATTTT
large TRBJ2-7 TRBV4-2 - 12 CASNHEGYEQYF TGTGCCAGCAACCATGAGGGGTACGAGCAGTACTTC
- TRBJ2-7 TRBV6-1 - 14 CASSWGTPSYEQYF TGTGCCAGCAGTTGGGGGACTCCCTCCTACGAGCAGTACTTC
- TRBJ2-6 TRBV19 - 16 CASSRQGPSGANVLTF TGTGCCAGTAGTAGGCAGGGCCCCTCTGGGGCCAACGTCCTGACTTTC
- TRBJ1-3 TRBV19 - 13 CASTGLGGNTIYF TGTGCCAGTACAGGGCTAGGTGGAAACACCATATATTTT
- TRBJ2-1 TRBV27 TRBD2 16 CASRGRGTSGIDEQFF TGTGCCAGCAGGGGACGAGGGACTAGCGGGATTGATGAGCAGTTCTTC
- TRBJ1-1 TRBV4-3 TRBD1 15 CASSQEDRGNTEAFF TGCGCCAGCAGCCAAGAGGACAGGGGGAACACTGAAGCTTTCTTT
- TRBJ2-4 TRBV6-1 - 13 CASSGLAKNIQYF TGTGCCAGCAGTGGTCTAGCCAAAAACATTCAGTACTTC
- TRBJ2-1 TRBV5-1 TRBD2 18 CASSLSRAGGLENNEQFF TGCGCCAGCAGCTTGTCTCGGGCGGGGGGCCTGGAAAACAATGAGCAGTTCTTC
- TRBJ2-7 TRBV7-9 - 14 CASSFKADSYEQYF TGTGCCAGCAGCTTTAAAGCGGACTCCTACGAGCAGTACTTC
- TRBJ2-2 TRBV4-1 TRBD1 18 CASSQAGTAWGNTGELFF TGCGCCAGCAGCCAAGCCGGGACAGCGTGGGGGAACACCGGGGAGCTGTTTTTT
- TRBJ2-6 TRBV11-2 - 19 CASSPVPQVGSSGANVLTF TGTGCCAGCAGCCCCGTACCACAAGTAGGCAGCTCTGGGGCCAACGTCCTGACTTTC
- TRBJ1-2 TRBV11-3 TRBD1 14 CASSSRDRGLGYTF TGTGCCAGCAGCTCCCGGGACAGGGGGCTTGGCTACACCTTC
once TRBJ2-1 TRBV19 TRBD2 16 CASSNPGLAGLNEQFF TGTGCCAGTAGTAACCCGGGACTAGCGGGCCTCAATGAGCAGTTCTTC
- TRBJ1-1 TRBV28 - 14 CASSQVGGYTEAFF TGTGCCAGCAGTCAGGTGGGAGGGTACACTGAAGCTTTCTTT
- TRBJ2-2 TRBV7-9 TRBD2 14 CASTWEGNTGELFF TGTGCCAGCACCTGGGAGGGAAACACCGGGGAGCTGTTTTTT
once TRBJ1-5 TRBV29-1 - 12 CSVGGGNQPQHF TGCAGCGTTGGAGGTGGTAATCAGCCCCAGCATTTT
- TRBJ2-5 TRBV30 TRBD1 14 CACYYTGERETQYF TGTGCCTGCTATTATACAGGGGAGCGAGAGACCCAGTACTTC
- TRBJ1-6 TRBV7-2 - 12 CASSFTNSPLHF TGTGCCAGCAGCTTCACCAATTCACCCCTCCACTTT
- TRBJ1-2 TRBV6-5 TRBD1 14 CASSVRTGWGGYTF TGTGCCAGCAGTGTCCGGACAGGGTGGGGGGGCTACACCTTC
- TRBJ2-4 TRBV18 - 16 CASSPQRTETVKIQYF TGTGCCAGCTCACCACAAAGAACGGAGACAGTGAAAATTCAGTACTTC
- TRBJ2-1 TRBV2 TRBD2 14 CASSRTSGNNEQFF TGTGCCAGCAGCCGGACTAGCGGCAACAATGAGCAGTTCTTC
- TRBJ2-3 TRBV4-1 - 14 CASSQELAGDTQYF TGCGCCAGCAGCCAAGAGCTAGCAGGAGATACGCAGTATTTT
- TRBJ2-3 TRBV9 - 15 CASSVELRETDTQYF TGTGCCAGCAGCGTAGAGCTCCGGGAGACAGATACGCAGTATTTT
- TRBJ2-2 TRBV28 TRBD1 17 CASSPLVGTGGRWELFF TGTGCCAGCAGCCCTTTGGTCGGGACAGGCGGACGTTGGGAGCTGTTTTTT
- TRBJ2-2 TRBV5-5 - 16 CASSLGNPAGTGELFF TGTGCCAGCAGCTTGGGGAACCCGGCCGGGACCGGGGAGCTGTTTTTT
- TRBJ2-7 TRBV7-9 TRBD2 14 CASTSGTDNYEQYF TGTGCCAGCACCAGCGGGACGGACAACTACGAGCAGTACTTC
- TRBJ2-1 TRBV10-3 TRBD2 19 CAISVGTSGRASSGNEQFF TGTGCCATCAGTGTCGGGACTAGCGGGAGGGCAAGCTCCGGCAATGAGCAGTTCTTC
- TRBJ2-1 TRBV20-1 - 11 CSASQGNEQFF TGCAGTGCTAGCCAGGGCAATGAGCAGTTCTTC
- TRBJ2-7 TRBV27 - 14 CASSLSAGAYEQYF TGTGCCAGCAGTTTATCGGCAGGAGCCTACGAGCAGTACTTC
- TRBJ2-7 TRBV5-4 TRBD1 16 CASSGGAQGAFAEQYF TGTGCCAGCAGCGGAGGGGCACAGGGGGCGTTTGCCGAGCAGTACTTC
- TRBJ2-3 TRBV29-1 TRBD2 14 CSVGLAQSTDTQYF TGCAGCGTTGGACTAGCGCAAAGCACAGATACGCAGTATTTT
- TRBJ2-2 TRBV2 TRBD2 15 CASSEPSGITGELFF TGTGCCAGCAGTGAACCTAGCGGGATAACCGGGGAGCTGTTTTTT
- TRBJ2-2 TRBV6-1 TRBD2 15 CASSPRLAGDGELFF TGTGCCAGCAGCCCCAGACTAGCGGGAGACGGGGAGCTGTTTTTT
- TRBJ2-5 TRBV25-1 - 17 CASSEGMGARRGETQYF TGTGCCAGCAGTGAGGGGATGGGGGCGCGACGGGGAGAGACCCAGTACTTC
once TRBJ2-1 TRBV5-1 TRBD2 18 CASSLEASGRAGYNEQFF TGCGCCAGCAGCTTGGAGGCTAGCGGGAGGGCCGGGTACAATGAGCAGTTCTTC
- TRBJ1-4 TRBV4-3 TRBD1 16 CASSQENRGFNEKLFF TGCGCCAGCAGCCAAGAAAACAGGGGCTTTAACGAAAAACTATTTTTT
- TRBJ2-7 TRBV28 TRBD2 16 CASSLGGLAGTGEQYF TGTGCCAGCAGTTTAGGGGGACTAGCGGGAACGGGTGAGCAGTACTTC
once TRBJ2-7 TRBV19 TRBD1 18 CASSIPSGTGGPPYEQYF TGTGCCAGTAGTATCCCCTCCGGGACAGGGGGGCCTCCCTACGAGCAGTACTTC
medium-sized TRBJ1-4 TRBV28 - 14 CASSAVPVGEKLFF TGTGCCAGCAGTGCGGTACCAGTCGGTGAAAAACTGTTTTTT
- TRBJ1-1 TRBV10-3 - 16 CAISEGGDTKNTEAFF TGTGCCATCAGTGAGGGAGGGGACACTAAGAACACTGAAGCTTTCTTT
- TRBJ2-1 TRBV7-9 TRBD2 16 CASRMGGLSSYNEQFF TGTGCCAGCAGGATGGGAGGGCTGAGCTCCTACAATGAGCAGTTCTTC
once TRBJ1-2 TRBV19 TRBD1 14 CASSKGDRVDGYTF TGTGCCAGTAGTAAGGGGGACAGGGTCGATGGCTACACCTTC
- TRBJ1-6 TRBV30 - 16 CAWKGLSSSYNSPLHF TGTGCCTGGAAGGGACTGTCCAGCTCCTATAATTCACCCCTCCACTTT
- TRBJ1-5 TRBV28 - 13 CASSRTLNQPQHF TGTGCCAGCAGCAGGACACTAAATCAGCCCCAGCATTTT
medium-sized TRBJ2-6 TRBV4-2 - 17 CASSQEVRAGGANVLTF TGTGCCAGCAGCCAAGAGGTGCGGGCGGGGGGGGCCAACGTCCTGACTTTC
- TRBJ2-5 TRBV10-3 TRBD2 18 CAISESTAFTSGSETQYF TGTGCCATCAGTGAGTCAACGGCCTTCACTAGCGGGAGTGAGACCCAGTACTTC
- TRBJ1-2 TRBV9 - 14 CASSVGFGTGGYTF TGTGCCAGCAGCGTAGGTTTTGGGACGGGCGGCTACACCTTC
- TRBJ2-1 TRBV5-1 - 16 CASSFISRAGYNEQFF TGCGCCAGCAGCTTCATTTCTCGGGCGGGCTACAATGAGCAGTTCTTC